The 18 T cell receptor beta chains presented below share a single source sample, sequenced in a study of somatic mutations in cytotoxic T cells in rheumatoid arthritis. Sequencing was performed with immunoSEQ multiplex PCR; in TCRdb, only in-frame clones are kept and a portion is missing. The sample shows roughly 15,000 clones, more than 60% of them seen only once. Sequencing input: CD8+ T cells sorted from blood. The receptors come from an adult with rheumatoid arthritis.

The J gene is TRBJ2-3, the V gene TRBV5-1; TRBD1 matches at 8 bases. Germline CDR1 is SGHRS and CDR2 is YFSETQ. This CDR3 is built from 14 residues. Trimming took 4 bases from V and 4 from J; bases not matched to a gene: 5. The CDR3 nucleotides are TGCGCCAGCAGCGGCGGACAGGGCCCAGATACGCAGTATTTT. Translated, it gives CASSGGQGPDTQYF.

In this sample, this clone turned up once. The V gene is TRBV6-5, the J gene TRBJ2-2; 9 bases align to TRBD1. Germline CDR1 and CDR2: MNHEY and SVGAGI. The trim removed 4 bases at V and 5 bases at J, leaving 2 bases unmatched. The CDR3 runs 14 residues. CDR3 in amino acids: CASSFGQGTGELFF. Here the CDR3 DNA reads TGTGCCAGCAGTTTTGGACAGGGGACCGGGGAGCTGTTTTTT.

The table lists this clone with a count of one. The chain has TRBV28 and TRBJ1-1, with D possibly matching TRBD1 (6 bases). Per the germline V gene, CDR1 is MDHEN and CDR2 is SYDVKM. There are 15 residues in the CDR3. The germline V and J ends were trimmed by 2 bases and 4 bases, with 14 bases remaining between them. The CDR3 coding sequence is TGTGCCAGCAGTTTAAGGGGAGGGGGGGCCACTGAAGCTTTCTTT. Protein sequence: CASSLRGGGATEAFF.

This rearrangement joins TRBV5-4 to TRBJ2-2; TRBD2 might be the D (5 bases). Deletions cut 4 bases from V and 5 bases from J, with 6 bases between. Germline V gene sequence: CDR1 SGHNT, CDR2 YYREEE (reference sequence). The CDR3 is made up of 12 amino acids. CDR3: CASSRGTGELFF. The CDR3 region has the DNA TGTGCCAGCAGCCGAGGGACCGGGGAGCTGTTTTTT.

V gene TRBV2 combines with J gene TRBJ2-2; no firm D call. This CDR3 has 15 residues. Germline CDR1 and CDR2: SNHLY and FYNNEI. With 3 bases removed from V and 2 bases from J, the gap between germline ends came to 10 bases. The CDR3 DNA reads TGTGCCAGCAGTGAGAGCGCGATAAACACCGGGGAGCTGTTTTTT. Its protein product is CASSESAINTGELFF. Full variable domain (remainder filled in from reference TRBV2 and TRBJ2-2): EPEVTQTPSHQVTQMGQEVILRCVPISNHLYFYWYRQILGQKVEFLVSFYNNEISEKSEIFDDQFSVERPDGSNFTLKIRSTKLEDSAMYFCASSESAINTGELFFGEGSRLTVL.

This rearrangement joins TRBV19 to TRBJ1-1; D unresolved. Between the trimmed V and J ends, which lost 10 bases and 5 bases, there was a span of 14 bases. CDR1 and CDR2 from the germline V gene are LNHDA and SQIVND (reference sequence). CDR3 length: 12 residues. The CDR3 nucleotides are TGTGCCATCTGGGCTGGACCGACTGAAGCTTTCTTT. Translation: CAIWAGPTEAFF.

V and J are TRBV5-6 and TRBJ2-7; the match to TRBD1 covers 10 bases. This CDR3 has 15 amino acids. The trim removed 4 bases at V and 2 bases at J, leaving 6 bases unmatched. From germline, CDR1 is SGHDT and CDR2 YYEEEE. CDR3 sequence reads: CASSATGGFAYEQYF. The CDR3 region has the DNA TGTGCCAGCAGCGCGACAGGGGGCTTCGCCTACGAGCAGTACTTC.

The chain carries TRBV7-9 and TRBJ1-2; D remains unclear. The CDR3 is made up of 14 amino acids. V was cut by 3 bases and J by 4 bases, with 12 bases left in between. Germline V lookup: CDR1 SEHNR, CDR2 FQNEAQ (reference sequence). Here the CDR3 reads CASSLREAFYGYTF. In DNA, the CDR3 is TGTGCCAGCAGCTTGAGGGAGGCTTTCTATGGCTACACCTTC.

The CDR3 region is CASSEAGVNTGELFF. The CDR3 nucleotides read TGTGCCAGCAGTGAAGCGGGAGTGAACACCGGGGAGCTGTTTTTT. V gene TRBV6-1 combines with J gene TRBJ2-2, with D perhaps TRBD2 (5 bases). Germline CDR1 and CDR2: MNHNS and SASEGT. Trimming stripped 0 bases from V and 1 base from J, with 6 bases between. The CDR3 runs to 15 residues.

J is TRBJ1-6 and V is TRBV5-1, with a weak D call TRBD1 (6 bases). The germline V gene has CDR1 SGHRS and CDR2 YFSETQ. The CDR3 runs to 17 residues. The germline V and J ends were trimmed by 2 bases and 0 bases, with 12 bases remaining between them. CDR3 residues: CASSFGGLSSYNSPLHF. For the CDR3, the DNA is TGCGCCAGCAGCTTTGGGGGCCTGAGCTCCTATAATTCACCCCTCCACTTT.

The chain combines TRBV20-1 with TRBJ1-3, with D unclear. Between the trimmed V and J ends, which lost 6 bases and 4 bases, there was a span of 7 bases. The germline V gene encodes CDR1 DFQATT and CDR2 SNEGSKA (reference sequence). The CDR3 is made up of 11 amino acids. The CDR3, as DNA: TGCAGTGCCCCCCACGGAAACACCATATATTTT. This gives the protein CSAPHGNTIYF.

The rearrangement links TRBV19 to TRBJ1-4; D remains unclear. The CDR3 extends over 15 amino acids. Germline V gives CDR1 LNHDA, CDR2 SQIVND (reference sequence). V was pared by 9 bases and J by 15 bases, with 29 bases between. The CDR3 sequence: CASTRSTRVTTQVFF. As DNA, the CDR3 is TGTGCCAGCACACGGTCCACCCGGGTCACCACACAAGTGTTTTTT.

The CDR3 sequence is CASSDSLGTGVNEQFF. The CDR3 DNA follows: TGTGCCAGCAGTGACTCGCTAGGGACAGGGGTTAATGAGCAGTTCTTC. The chain employs TRBV6-4 and TRBJ2-1, with 10 bases lining up with TRBD1. J gave up 7 bases and V 0 bases, and 6 bases lay outside the gene matches. The CDR3 is 16 residues long. Germline CDR1 and CDR2: MRHNA and SNTAGT.

The chain has TRBV5-1 and TRBJ1-2; 8 positions match TRBD1. Germline-derived CDR1 and CDR2 are SGHRS and YFSETQ. The CDR3 extends over 14 amino acids. Unmatched junction bases numbered 7, after V lost 3 bases and J lost 6 bases. The CDR3 sequence is CASSSPDREDGYTF. In nucleotides, the CDR3 is TGCGCCAGCAGCTCCCCGGACAGGGAGGATGGCTACACCTTC. The full variable domain, with the rest looked up from reference TRBV5-1 and TRBJ1-2, is KAGVTQTPRYLIKTRGQQVTLSCSPISGHRSVSWYQQTPGQGLQFLFEYFSETQRNKGNFPGRFSGRQFSNSRSEMNVSTLELGDSALYLCASSSPDREDGYTFGSGTRLTVV.

In this sample, this clone turned up a few times. The chain couples TRBV11-2 to TRBJ1-3; 9 nucleotides align to TRBD1. V shed 5 bases and J 2 bases; nucleotides not matched to a gene: 7. The CDR3 has 16 residues. CDR1 is SGHAT and CDR2 is FQNNGV in the germline V gene. The CDR3 loop reads CASSGRDRAAGNTIYF. CDR3 coding DNA: TGTGCCAGCAGCGGGCGGGACAGGGCCGCTGGAAACACCATATATTTT.

Written as DNA, the CDR3 is TGCGCCAGCAGCTTTTTAGGTCCGGGGGGGTCCTACGAGCAGTACTTC. It is translated as CASSFLGPGGSYEQYF. The V and J genes are TRBV5-1 and TRBJ2-7, with TRBD2 matching 8 bases. V lost 2 bases and J lost 1; bases outside the gene matches: 8. The CDR3 consists of 16 residues. The germline gives CDR1 SGHRS, CDR2 YFSETQ.

J is TRBJ1-2 and V is TRBV7-9; D uncertain. This CDR3 is built from 15 residues. With 1 base removed from V and 4 bases from J, the gap between germline ends came to 13 bases. Germline CDR1 reads SEHNR; CDR2 reads FQNEAQ (reference sequence). CDR3 sequence: CASSLGYSDSYGYTF. The CDR3 DNA reads TGTGCCAGCAGCTTAGGGTACAGCGATAGCTATGGCTACACCTTC.

The sample holds one count of this clone. V is TRBV5-5 and J is TRBJ2-7, with 10 bases aligning to TRBD1. CDR1 is SGHKS and CDR2 is YYEKEE in the germline V gene (reference sequence). J lost 3 bases, V lost 0 bases, and 0 bases had no gene match. This CDR3 contains 14 residues. CDR3 in DNA: TGTGCCAGCAGCTTGGGGACAGGGGGCTACGAGCAGTACGTC. Its translation is CASSLGTGGYEQYV.